These 9 T cell receptor beta chains were sequenced from one sample in a study of cytomegalovirus exposure and HLA in healthy donors. The PCR ran on 60 Vbeta and 13 Jbeta primers. TCRdb keeps only in-frame clones here, not all; method: immunoSEQ multiplex PCR. The repertoire has some 180,000 clones, 80% of them found once; the top ten carry less than 1.5%. The source material was PBMCs. The source of these receptors is a girl between 10 and 17 years old in good health and CMV-seropositive.

In nucleotides, the CDR3 is TGTGCCAGCAGTTCTTCTCCCTACGAGCAGTACTTC. Protein product: CASSSSPYEQYF. The chain employs TRBV27 and TRBJ2-7; D remains unclear. The germline V gene has CDR1 MNHEY and CDR2 SMNVEV (reference sequence). The CDR3 consists of 12 residues. The ends were cut back, 4 bases at V and 2 bases at J, with 6 bases in the middle.

The CDR3 reads CASSHEPRQPKGAFF. DNA for the CDR3: TGCGCCAGCAGCCATGAACCCCGACAGCCTAAAGGAGCTTTCTTT. The chain couples TRBV4-1 to TRBJ1-1; D might be TRBD1 (5 bases). Between the trimmed V and J ends, which lost 3 bases and 10 bases, there was a span of 21 bases. This CDR3 has 15 residues. CDR1 is MGHRA and CDR2 is YSYEKL in the germline V gene.

The chain uses TRBV2 and TRBJ2-3; possible D gene TRBD2, 6 bases. The germline V and J ends were trimmed by 6 bases and 4 bases, with 17 bases remaining between them. The length of the CDR3 is 15 residues. Germline-derived CDR1 and CDR2 are SNHLY and FYNNEI. The CDR3 is CASSPLASSSDTQYF. The CDR3 DNA is TGTGCCAGCAGCCCCCTAGCGAGTTCATCAGATACGCAGTATTTT.

The V call is TRBV7-3, the J call TRBJ2-2; 9 bases are shared with TRBD1. The junction had 4 bases not matched to a gene; V was cut back by 2 bases and J by 6 bases. The germline CDR1 and CDR2 sequences are SGHTA and FQGTGA. The CDR3 consists of 15 residues. The CDR3 DNA is TGTGCCAGCAGCTTAGGGACAGGGATCGCCGGGGAGCTGTTTTTT. Translating gives CASSLGTGIAGELFF.

The gene calls are TRBV21-1 and TRBJ1-6; the table gives TRBD1 as D, unverified against the DNA. TRBV21-1 represents a pseudogene. The CDR3 consists of 15 residues. The DNA of the CDR3 is TGTGCCAGCCCGCACCGAGACAGTTATAATTCACCCCTCCACTTT. Translation gives CASPHRDSYNSPLHF.

V usage is TRBV19 and J usage is TRBJ2-1, with D perhaps TRBD2 (6 bases). The germline V gene encodes CDR1 LNHDA and CDR2 SQIVND (reference sequence). This CDR3 contains 17 residues. V lost 4 bases and J lost 3, with 19 bases in between. DNA for the CDR3: TGTGCCAGTAGTAAAATCGGGAGCTCCCTCGTCTACAATGAGCAGTTCTTC. It encodes CASSKIGSSLVYNEQFF.

This clone came up a few times. The chain links TRBV5-8 to TRBJ2-3, with D unclear. The V end lost 0 bases, the J end lost 2 bases, and 4 bases lay between the germline ends. The CDR3 is 13 residues long. From germline, CDR1 is SGHTS and CDR2 YDEGEE. The CDR3 loop is CASSLDNTDTQYF. CDR3 DNA sequence: TGTGCCAGCAGCTTGGACAACACAGATACGCAGTATTTT.

This chain uses TRBV5-1 with TRBJ2-3, with D tentatively TRBD1 (6 bases). Trimming shortened V by 4 bases and J by 4 bases, and 13 bases separated the two germline ends. The CDR3 contains 14 residues. Germline CDR1 reads SGHRS; CDR2 reads YFSETQ. In nucleotides, the CDR3 is TGCGCCAGCAGCCGTCAGGGGTTCTCAGATACGCAGTATTTT. It codes for CASSRQGFSDTQYF.

The chain joins TRBV11-3 to TRBJ2-7, with D unresolved. This CDR3 has 13 amino acids. Germline CDR1 and CDR2: SGHNT and YENEEA. V lost 3 bases and J 5 bases, leaving 11 bases between the germline ends. The CDR3 region is CASSFQLGHEQYF. CDR3 nucleotide sequence: TGTGCCAGCAGCTTCCAGTTGGGCCACGAGCAGTACTTC.